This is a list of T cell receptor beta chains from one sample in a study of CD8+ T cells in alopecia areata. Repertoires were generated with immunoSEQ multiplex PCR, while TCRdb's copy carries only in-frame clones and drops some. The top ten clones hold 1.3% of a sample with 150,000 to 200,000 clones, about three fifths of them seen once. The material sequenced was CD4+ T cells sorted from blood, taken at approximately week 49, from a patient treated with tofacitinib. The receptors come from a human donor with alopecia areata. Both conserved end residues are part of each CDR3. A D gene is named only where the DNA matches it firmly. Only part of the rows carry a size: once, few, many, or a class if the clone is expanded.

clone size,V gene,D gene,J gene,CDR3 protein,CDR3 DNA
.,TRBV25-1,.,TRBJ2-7,CATHRPHEQYF,TGTGCCACCCACCGGCCCCACGAGCAGTACTTC
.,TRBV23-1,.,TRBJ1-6,CASSQCGMTGPFNSPLHF,TGCGCCAGCAGTCAATGTGGAATGACAGGTCCCTTCAATTCACCCCTCCACTTT
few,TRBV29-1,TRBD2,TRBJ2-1,CSVVGRTRVYNEQFF,TGCAGCGTTGTGGGTCGGACTAGAGTCTACAATGAGCAGTTCTTC
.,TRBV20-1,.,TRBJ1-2,CSAPGVNGYTF,TGCAGTGCACCGGGGGTAAATGGCTACACCTTC
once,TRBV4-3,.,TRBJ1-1,CASSQDDQNTEAFF,TGCGCCAGCAGCCAAGACGACCAGAACACTGAAGCTTTCTTT
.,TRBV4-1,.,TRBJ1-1,CASSQVGGANTEAFF,TGCGCCAGCAGCCAAGTAGGGGGGGCGAACACTGAAGCTTTCTTT
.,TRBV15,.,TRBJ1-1,CATRSVMNTEAFF,TGTGCCACCAGATCAGTCATGAACACTGAAGCTTTCTTT
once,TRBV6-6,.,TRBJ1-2,CASSYYAEDGYTF,TGTGCCAGCAGTTACTACGCGGAGGATGGCTACACCTTC
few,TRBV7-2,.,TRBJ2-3,CASSYRDSYTDTQYF,TGTGCCAGCAGCTATCGGGACTCTTACACAGATACGCAGTATTTT
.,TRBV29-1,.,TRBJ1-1,CSVEGGGMNTEAFF,TGCAGCGTTGAGGGGGGAGGCATGAACACTGAAGCTTTCTTT
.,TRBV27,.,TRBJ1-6,CASSLVRLLNSPLHF,TGTGCCAGCAGTTTAGTCAGGCTTTTGAATTCACCCCTCCACTTT
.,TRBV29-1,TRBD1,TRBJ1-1,CSVEWTGQRSEAFF,TGCAGCGTTGAGTGGACAGGGCAAAGGTCTGAAGCTTTCTTT
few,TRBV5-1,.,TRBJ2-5,CASSSRASSQYF,TGCGCCAGCAGCTCCCGAGCATCCAGCCAGTACTTC
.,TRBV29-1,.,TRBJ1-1,CSVDQGRNTEAFF,TGCAGCGTTGATCAGGGAAGGAACACTGAAGCTTTCTTT
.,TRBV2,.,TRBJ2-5,CASSEVSGLSWTQYF,TGTGCCAGCAGTGAAGTTAGCGGCCTAAGCTGGACCCAGTACTTC
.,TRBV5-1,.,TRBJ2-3,CASSLDRPTDTQYF,TGCGCCAGCAGCTTGGACAGGCCCACAGATACGCAGTATTTT
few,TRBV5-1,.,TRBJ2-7,CASSLGPLRDEQYF,TGCGCCAGCAGCTTGGGACCCCTACGGGACGAGCAGTACTTC
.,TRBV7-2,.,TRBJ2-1,CASSFGSENLYNEQFF,TGTGCCAGCAGCTTCGGGTCGGAAAATCTCTACAATGAGCAGTTCTTC
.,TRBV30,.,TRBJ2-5,CAWSEGETQYF,TGTGCCTGGAGTGAGGGTGAGACCCAGTACTTC
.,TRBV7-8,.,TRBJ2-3,CASSLDGPRRYF,TGTGCCAGCAGCTTAGACGGACCGCGACGGTATTTT
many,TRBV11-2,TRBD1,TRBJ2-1,CASSITGQVKQFF,TGTGCCAGCAGCATTACGGGACAGGTTAAGCAGTTCTTC
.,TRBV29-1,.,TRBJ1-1,CSVEKGGTEAFF,TGCAGCGTTGAAAAGGGAGGCACTGAAGCTTTCTTT
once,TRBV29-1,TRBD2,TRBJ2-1,CSVEPGLAGSNEQFF,TGCAGCGTTGAACCTGGACTAGCCGGATCCAATGAGCAGTTCTTC
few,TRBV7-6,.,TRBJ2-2,CASSARPYYTGELFF,TGTGCCAGCAGCGCACGACCTTACTACACCGGGGAGCTGTTTTTT
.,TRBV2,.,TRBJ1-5,CASSSGAASNQPQHF,TGTGCCAGCAGTTCAGGGGCGGCGAGCAATCAGCCCCAGCATTTT
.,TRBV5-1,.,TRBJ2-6,CASSLGQGANVLTF,TGCGCCAGCAGCTTAGGCCAGGGGGCCAACGTCCTGACTTTC
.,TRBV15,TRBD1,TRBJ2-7,CATSRDRGWEQYF,TGTGCCACCAGCCGGGACAGGGGTTGGGAGCAGTACTTC
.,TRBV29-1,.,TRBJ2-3,CSVLDGVRTDTQYF,TGCAGCGTTCTGGACGGGGTGCGCACAGATACGCAGTATTTT
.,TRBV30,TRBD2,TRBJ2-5,CAWSQLAGETQYF,TGTGCCTGGAGTCAGTTAGCGGGCGAGACCCAGTACTTC
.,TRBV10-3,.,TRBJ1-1,CAISAGGSTEAFF,TGTGCCATCAGTGCAGGAGGTAGCACTGAAGCTTTCTTT
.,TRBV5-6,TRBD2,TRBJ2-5,CATSPGPGGQETQYF,TGTGCCACCTCCCCGGGACCGGGGGGGCAAGAGACCCAGTACTTC
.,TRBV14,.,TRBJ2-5,CASSQFFRESETQYF,TGTGCCAGCAGCCAATTTTTTAGGGAATCGGAGACCCAGTACTTC